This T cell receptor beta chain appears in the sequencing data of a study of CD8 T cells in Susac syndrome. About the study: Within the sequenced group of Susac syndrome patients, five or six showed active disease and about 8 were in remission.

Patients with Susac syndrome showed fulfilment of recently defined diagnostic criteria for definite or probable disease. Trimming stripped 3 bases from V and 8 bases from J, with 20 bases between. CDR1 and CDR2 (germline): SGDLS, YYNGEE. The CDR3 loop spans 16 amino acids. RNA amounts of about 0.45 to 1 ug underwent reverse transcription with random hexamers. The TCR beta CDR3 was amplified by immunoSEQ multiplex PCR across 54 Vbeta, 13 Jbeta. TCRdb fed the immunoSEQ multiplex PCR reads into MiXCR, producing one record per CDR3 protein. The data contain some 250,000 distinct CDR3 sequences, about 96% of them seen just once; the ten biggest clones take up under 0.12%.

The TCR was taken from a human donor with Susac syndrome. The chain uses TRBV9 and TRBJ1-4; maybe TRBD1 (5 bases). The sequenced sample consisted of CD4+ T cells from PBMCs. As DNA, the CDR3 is TGTGCCAGCAGCGCTGAGGTGGCCGGGGCGAACGAAAAACTGTTTTTT. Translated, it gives CASSAEVAGANEKLFF.